A single sample is the source of the 30 T cell receptor beta chains below, sequenced in a study of Graves' ophthalmopathy and Graves' hyperthyroidism. Amplification of TCR beta CDR3 regions used RNA transcripts. HTBI primers primed a first-round RT-PCR, and a second-round multiplex PCR followed. TCRdb reprocessed the multiplex PCR reads via MiXCR and lists one record per CDR3 protein. The sample lists about 620,000 distinct CDR3 sequences, 22% occurring once. Sequencing was carried out using peripheral blood. These receptors were obtained from a woman aged 18-30 years with stable Graves' hyperthyroidism. Some clones in this sample may be carry-over from other donors' samples.

This chain uses TRBV20-1 with TRBJ2-7; D remains unclear. The CDR3 consists of 15 residues. Germline CDR1 DFQATT, CDR2 SNEGSKA (reference sequence). Trimming took off 7 bases at V and 6 bases at J, with 25 bases between the two ends. CDR3 protein: CSVPTSPGFPGEQYF. The CDR3 nucleotides are TGCAGTGTCCCAACCTCCCCCGGGTTTCCGGGCGAGCAGTACTTC.

This chain links TRBV10-2 with TRBJ1-6; no reliable D call. Germline V lookup: CDR1 WSHSY, CDR2 SAAADI. CDR3 size: 13 residues. Trimming stripped 2 bases from V and 9 bases from J, with 8 bases between. The CDR3 DNA follows: TGCGCCAGCAGTGAGGTTAGGGCTTCACCCCTCCACTTT. Translated, it gives CASSEVRASPLHF.

This clonotype was seen at least ten times. The genes are TRBV28 and TRBJ1-2; 11 bases are shared with TRBD1. Germline V gene sequence: CDR1 MDHEN, CDR2 SYDVKM. Trimming at V came to 5 bases and at J to 8 bases, leaving 13 bases not matched to a gene. The length of the CDR3 is 16 residues. The DNA for the CDR3 is TGTGCCAGCAGTCAACCCCCCGGGACAGGGGGAAGAGGCTACACCTTC. Translated: CASSQPPGTGGRGYTF.

This clonotype was counted only a few times. The chain combines TRBV18 with TRBJ1-1; 7 nucleotides align to TRBD1. Germline V gene lookup returns CDR1 KGHSH and CDR2 LQKENI. The ends lost 4 bases at V and 1 base at J; junction bases unmatched: 9. The CDR3 has 16 residues. CDR3 bases: TGTGCCAGCTCACACAACAGGGGAGATTGGAACACTGAAGCTTTCTTT. Protein sequence: CASSHNRGDWNTEAFF.

This clonotype was counted at least ten times. The V call is TRBV6-5, the J call TRBJ1-1, with D tentatively TRBD1 (6 bases). V was clipped by 5 bases and J by 3 bases, with 19 bases between them. This CDR3 spans 16 amino acids. Germline loops: CDR1 MNHEY, CDR2 SVGAGI. This chain's CDR3 is CASSLPGTRGHTEAFF. CDR3 nucleotides: TGTGCCAGCAGTCTCCCCGGGACACGGGGCCACACTGAAGCTTTCTTT.

This clonotype was detected ten times or more. The V call is TRBV28, the J call TRBJ1-1; D is perhaps TRBD1 (5 bases). V lost 8 bases to trimming and J lost 0 bases, with 13 bases between them. Germline CDR1 MDHEN, CDR2 SYDVKM. The CDR3 is 14 amino acids. CDR3 nucleotides: TGTGCCAGCGTGGGGGAGCGCATGAACACTGAAGCTTTCTTT. Translated, it gives CASVGERMNTEAFF.

This clonotype was found many times. The V and J genes are TRBV28 and TRBJ1-1, with no clear D. The V end was cut by 9 bases, the J end by 1 base, with 6 bases between. Germline assignment: CDR1 MDHEN and CDR2 SYDVKM. This CDR3 has 11 residues. The CDR3 nucleotides are TGTGCCAGTGGAGGGAACACTGAAGCTTTCTTT. It codes for CASGGNTEAFF. Full variable domain (missing parts from reference TRBV28 and TRBJ1-1): DVKVTQSSRYLVKRTGEKVFLECVQDMDHENMFWYRQDPGLGLRLIYFSYDVKMKEKGDIPEGYSVSREKKERFSLILESASTNQTSMYLCASGGNTEAFFGQGTRLTVV.

The V gene is TRBV7-9, the J gene TRBJ1-1; D is possibly TRBD1 (6 bases). The CDR3 length is 15 residues. The ends were cut back, 5 bases at V and 3 bases at J, with 16 bases in the middle. Germline CDR1 SEHNR, CDR2 FQNEAQ (reference sequence). CDR3 in amino acids: CASSHRDKAHTEAFF. DNA for the CDR3: TGTGCCAGCAGCCACAGGGACAAAGCCCACACTGAAGCTTTCTTT.

Ten or more counts support this clonotype. This CDR3 is CSARKDQPQHF. The CDR3, as DNA: TGCAGTGCTAGAAAAGATCAGCCCCAGCATTTT. V and J are TRBV20-1 and TRBJ1-5; D remains unclear. Per the germline V gene, CDR1 is DFQATT and CDR2 is SNEGSKA (reference sequence). The CDR3 consists of 11 residues. V lost 2 bases, J lost 5 bases, and 4 bases lay in between.

This clonotype showed up many times. The CDR3 protein is CASSLVGTGSLYEQYF. The CDR3, as DNA: TGTGCCAGCAGCTTAGTCGGGACAGGGAGCCTCTACGAGCAGTACTTC. The chain is built from TRBV11-3 and TRBJ2-7; 9 nucleotides align to TRBD1. The CDR3 sequence is 16 residues long. V lost 1 base and J lost 3; bases outside the gene matches: 7. Germline V gives CDR1 SGHNT, CDR2 YENEEA.

This clonotype was recorded at least ten times. The junction departs from the called germline gene at one end, perhaps through a read error. The rearrangement joins TRBV7-2 to TRBJ2-4, with D perhaps matching TRBD1 or TRBD2 (6 bases each). Germline assignment: CDR1 SGHTA and CDR2 FQGNSA. The CDR3 extends over 17 amino acids. The CDR3 DNA sequence: TGTGCCGGCAGCTTAAAACGAGGGGGGCTAGCCAAAAACATTCAGTACTTC. Protein: CAGSLKRGGLAKNIQYF.

This clonotype was seen many times. The rearrangement uses TRBV28 and TRBJ2-7; D is unclear. CDR1 is MDHEN, CDR2 SYDVKM, per germline. V was pared by 5 bases and J by 2 bases, with 10 bases between. The CDR3 has 13 residues. In nucleotides, the CDR3 is TGTGCCAGCAGTATAACTACCGCCTACGAGCAGTACTTC. Protein: CASSITTAYEQYF.

There are many counts of this clonotype. This chain links TRBV11-2 with TRBJ2-7; the D call may be TRBD1 or TRBD2 (5 bases each). The CDR3 covers 15 residues. CDR1 and CDR2 (germline): SGHAT, FQNNGV. V shed 2 bases and J shed 2 bases, with 13 bases lying between them. This CDR3 is CASSLIMGVPYEQYF. DNA for the CDR3: TGTGCCAGCAGCTTAATTATGGGGGTCCCCTACGAGCAGTACTTC.

A few counts support this clonotype. V is TRBV20-1 and J is TRBJ2-2; 7 nucleotides align to TRBD2. The CDR3 spans 16 residues. Losses at the gene ends were 6 bases for V and 4 bases for J; bases not matched to a gene: 14. Germline lookup yields CDR1 DFQATT and CDR2 SNEGSKA (reference sequence). The CDR3 region has the DNA TGCAGTGCCCCAGTGGGCGGGAGCCCCAGCACCGGGGAGCTGTTTTTT. Encoded protein: CSAPVGGSPSTGELFF.

This clonotype came up many times. The CDR3: CASSLTGRGNTGELFF. The CDR3 DNA reads TGTGCCAGCAGTTTAACGGGGAGGGGGAACACCGGGGAGCTGTTTTTT. This rearrangement joins TRBV12-3 or TRBV12-4 to TRBJ2-2; 7 nucleotides line up with TRBD2. V dropped 2 bases and J dropped 1; count of bases not matched to a gene: 4. This CDR3 spans 16 amino acids.

V gene TRBV30 combines with J gene TRBJ2-7, with D unresolved. The CDR3 extends over 12 amino acids. CDR1 and CDR2 from the germline V gene are GTSNPN and SVGIG (reference sequence). Trimming took off 0 bases at V and 4 bases at J, with 7 bases between the two ends. The CDR3: CAWSVWGYEQYF. The CDR3 nucleotides read TGTGCCTGGAGTGTTTGGGGTTACGAGCAGTACTTC.

The chain links TRBV5-1 to TRBJ2-5; weak D call: TRBD1 (6 bases). V was pared by 3 bases and J by 5 bases, with 11 bases between. CDR3 length: 13 residues. Germline V gene data show CDR1 as SGHRS and CDR2 as YFSETQ. CDR3: CASSSTQGETQYF. DNA for the CDR3: TGCGCCAGCAGCTCGACCCAGGGGGAGACCCAGTACTTC.

The chain is built from TRBV27 and TRBJ1-5; D is unresolved. V dropped 10 bases and J dropped 0 bases, with 19 bases sitting between them. The CDR3 runs to 16 residues. CDR1 MNHEY and CDR2 SMNVEV come from the germline V gene (reference sequence). CDR3 sequence: CAILFRHPYSNQPQHF. CDR3 bases: TGTGCCATCCTTTTCCGACATCCTTATAGCAATCAGCCCCAGCATTTT.

About this clonotype itself: The conserved final phenylalanine or tryptophan is absent from the CDR3, which likely points to a read error. This chain links TRBV12-3 or TRBV12-4 with TRBJ1-1, with D uncertain. The CDR3 is 13 residues long. Trimming shortened V by 9 bases and J by 4 bases, and 15 bases separated the two germline ends. The CDR3 protein is CASFGQRGTEAFL. The CDR3 region has the DNA TGTGCCAGTTTTGGGCAGCGGGGCACTGAAGCTTTCTTG.

The chain carries TRBV20-1 and TRBJ2-5, with D possibly being TRBD2 (5 bases). The germline V and J ends were trimmed by 6 bases and 0 bases, with 8 bases remaining between them. Germline V gene lookup returns CDR1 DFQATT and CDR2 SNEGSKA (reference sequence). This CDR3 spans 12 amino acids. The CDR3: CSAGLDQETQYF. The CDR3 bases are TGCAGTGCCGGACTGGACCAAGAGACCCAGTACTTC.

The sample holds many counts of this clonotype. The V call is TRBV6-2 or TRBV6-3, the J call TRBJ1-2; TRBD1 is a possible D gene (5 bases). Germline V gene sequence: CDR1 MNHEY, CDR2 SVGEGT. The ends were cut back, 3 bases at V and 5 bases at J, with 16 bases in the middle. This CDR3 spans 15 amino acids. The CDR3 bases are TGTGCCAGCAGTTATGTCGTCGACAGTCCTTATGGCTACACCTTC. Translation gives CASSYVVDSPYGYTF.

The rearrangement joins TRBV28 to TRBJ1-1, with TRBD1 as a possible D gene (5 bases). The CDR3 loop spans 13 amino acids. Trimming stripped 9 bases from V and 7 bases from J, with 18 bases between. Germline CDR1 MDHEN, CDR2 SYDVKM. This CDR3 reads CASITGARLEAFF. The CDR3 nucleotides read TGTGCCAGTATTACCGGGGCCCGGCTTGAAGCTTTCTTT.

Many counts were recorded for this clonotype. The rearrangement links TRBV4-1 to TRBJ2-7, with no clear D. This CDR3 is built from 15 residues. Germline CDR1 and CDR2: MGHRA and YSYEKL. The V and J ends lost 0 bases and 2 bases respectively, with 11 bases between them. The CDR3 protein is CASSQDRLSTYEQYF. As DNA, the CDR3 is TGCGCCAGCAGCCAAGATAGGCTTAGCACCTACGAGCAGTACTTC.

The rearrangement joins TRBV25-1 to TRBJ2-1; maybe TRBD1 (5 bases). V was cut by 2 bases and J by 6 bases, with 17 bases left in between. The CDR3 totals 16 residues. CDR1 and CDR2 (germline): MGHDK, SYGVNS. The CDR3 loop is CASSEPKGLSPNEQFF. Here the CDR3 DNA reads TGTGCCAGCAGTGAACCGAAGGGGCTATCCCCCAATGAGCAGTTCTTC.

This clonotype was observed many times. This chain links TRBV6-2 or TRBV6-3 with TRBJ1-5; 8 bases line up with TRBD1. V lost 2 bases to trimming and J lost 6 bases; unmatched junction nucleotides: 6. CDR1 and CDR2 from the germline V gene are MNHEY and SVGEGT. The CDR3 is made up of 15 amino acids. CDR3 region: CASSYGTGSPQPQHF. The CDR3 bases are TGTGCCAGCAGTTACGGGACAGGCTCCCCTCAGCCCCAGCATTTT.

At least ten counts were recorded for this clonotype. This chain links TRBV6-2 or TRBV6-3 with TRBJ2-5, with no clear D. Between the trimmed V and J ends, which lost 2 bases and 3 bases, there was a span of 10 bases. Germline lookup yields CDR1 MNHEY and CDR2 SVGEGT. The CDR3 loop spans 14 amino acids. CDR3 amino acids: CASSYLGREETQYF. The CDR3 DNA reads TGTGCCAGCAGTTACCTTGGACGGGAAGAGACCCAGTACTTC.

This clonotype was counted at least ten times. This chain connects TRBV28 to TRBJ1-1; D remains ambiguous. The germline gives CDR1 MDHEN, CDR2 SYDVKM. V shed 1 base and J shed 6 bases, with 12 bases lying between them. The CDR3 totals 14 residues. CDR3 coding DNA: TGTGCCAGCAGTTTATTCCGGGAAAGGGCTGAAGCTTTCTTT. As protein: CASSLFRERAEAFF.

This clonotype has just a few counts. The CDR3 loop is CASSEVGTSQETQYF. CDR3 bases: TGCGCCAGCAGTGAAGTTGGGACTAGTCAGGAGACCCAGTACTTC. V gene TRBV10-1 combines with J gene TRBJ2-5, with TRBD2 identical over 8 bases. The V gene's germline CDR1 is WNHNN and CDR2 SYGVQD (reference sequence). V lost 3 bases, J lost 5 bases, and 8 bases stayed unmatched. CDR3 length: 15 amino acids.

This chain joins TRBV6-5 and TRBJ2-7, with 9 bases matching TRBD2. Per germline, CDR1 MNHEY and CDR2 SVGAGI. The V and J ends lost 0 bases and 6 bases, in that order; junction bases with no gene match: 12. This CDR3 has 17 residues. CDR3 sequence: CASSYSIPAGLAGEQYF. The CDR3 coding sequence is TGTGCCAGCAGTTACTCGATCCCCGCGGGACTAGCAGGCGAGCAGTACTTC.

The sample holds many counts of this clonotype. The V and J genes are TRBV2 and TRBJ2-5; D is possibly TRBD1 or TRBD2 (5 bases each). Germline V gives CDR1 SNHLY, CDR2 FYNNEI. Deletions cut 7 bases from V and 4 bases from J, with 16 bases between. CDR3 length: 14 amino acids. Here the CDR3 reads CASIGAPRGETQYF. Written as DNA, the CDR3 is TGTGCCAGCATCGGGGCCCCCCGGGGAGAGACCCAGTACTTC.